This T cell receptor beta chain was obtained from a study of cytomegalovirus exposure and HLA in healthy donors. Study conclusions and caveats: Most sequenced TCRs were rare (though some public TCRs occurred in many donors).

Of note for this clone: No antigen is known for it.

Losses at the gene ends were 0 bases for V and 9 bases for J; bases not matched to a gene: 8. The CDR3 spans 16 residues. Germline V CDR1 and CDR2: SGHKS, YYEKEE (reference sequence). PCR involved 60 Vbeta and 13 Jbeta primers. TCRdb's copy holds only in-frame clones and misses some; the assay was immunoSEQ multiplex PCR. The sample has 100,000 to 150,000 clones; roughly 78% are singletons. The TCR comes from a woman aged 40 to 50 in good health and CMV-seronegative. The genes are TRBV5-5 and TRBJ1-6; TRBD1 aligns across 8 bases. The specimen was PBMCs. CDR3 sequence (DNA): TGTGCCAGCAGCTTGGGACCTCAGGGGGCGGGTTCACCCCTCCACTTT. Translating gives CASSLGPQGAGSPLHF.